These 23 T cell receptor beta chains came from one sample sequenced in a study of blood T cell repertoires in COVID-19 (dated by TCRdb to between 2020 and 2021). Receptor amplification or capture employed the immunoSEQ multiplex PCR assay. TCRdb obtained this table from immuneACCESS and retained in-frame rearrangements with V and J assigned. These tables miss some clones; where compared with another copy, unresolved V genes account for less than half of the shortfall, and the remainder is unexplained. A total of some 120,000 clones appear in this sample, about 70% of them only once. 2% to 2.5% of the sample goes to the ten largest clones. Sequenced: peripheral blood. These receptor sequences come from a woman in her 70s with acute or convalescent COVID-19.

The gene calls are TRBV7-6 and TRBJ2-1, with 10 bases fitting TRBD2. Germline V CDR1 and CDR2: SGHVS, FNYEAQ. With V trimmed by 1 base and J by 7 bases, 4 bases remained unmatched. This CDR3 has 15 amino acids. Here the CDR3 DNA reads TGTGCCAGCAGCTTAGGACTAGCGGGCGGGAATGAGCAGTTCTTC. This encodes CASSLGLAGGNEQFF.

The V gene is TRBV2, the J gene TRBJ2-5, with D possibly matching TRBD1 (6 bases). Germline CDR1 SNHLY, CDR2 FYNNEI. V dropped 3 bases and J dropped 1 base, with 9 bases sitting between them. The CDR3 length is 14 residues. CDR3 nucleotides: TGTGCCAGCAGTGAGGGACATCTCCAAGAGACCCAGTACTTC. This translates into CASSEGHLQETQYF.

The chain has TRBV3-1 (or the pseudogene TRBV3-2) and TRBJ2-5, with 7 bases aligning to TRBD2. V was pared by 4 bases and J by 0 bases, with 5 bases of the junction left unmatched. Germline V gene data show CDR1 as LGHDT and CDR2 as YNNKEL (reference sequence). The CDR3 has 15 amino acids. Written as DNA, the CDR3 is TGTGCCAGCAGCCCGAGAACTAGCGACCAAGAGACCCAGTACTTC. Translating gives CASSPRTSDQETQYF.

The chain recombines TRBV6-5 with TRBJ2-4; the match to TRBD1 covers 7 bases. The CDR3 is 13 amino acids. CDR1 and CDR2 (germline): MNHEY, SVGAGI. Trimming cost V 6 bases and J 5 bases; bases outside gene matches: 4. The CDR3 bases are TGTGCCAGCAGCTTAGACAGGGAAAACATTCAGTACTTC. It specifies CASSLDRENIQYF.

This chain uses TRBV5-6 with TRBJ1-1; no clear D gene. Between the trimmed V and J ends, which lost 6 bases and 0 bases, there was a span of 9 bases. The CDR3 loop spans 13 amino acids. Per the germline V gene, CDR1 is SGHDT and CDR2 is YYEEEE. The CDR3 sequence: CASNQRMNTEAFF. CDR3 DNA: TGTGCCAGCAATCAGCGGATGAACACTGAAGCTTTCTTT.

V and J are TRBV27 and TRBJ2-2; TRBD2 matches 11 bases. This CDR3 comprises 15 residues. Trimming at V came to 6 bases and at J to 6 bases, leaving 6 bases not matched to a gene. Germline-derived CDR1 and CDR2 are MNHEY and SMNVEV (reference sequence). CDR3 region: CASRGLAGGPGELFF. CDR3 in DNA: TGTGCCAGCAGGGGTCTAGCGGGAGGTCCCGGGGAGCTGTTTTTT.

V and J are TRBV4-1 and TRBJ2-3; possible D gene TRBD2, 6 bases. Germline V gives CDR1 MGHRA, CDR2 YSYEKL. This CDR3 has 15 residues. V dropped 5 bases and J dropped 1 base, with 13 bases sitting between them. In DNA form, the CDR3 reads TGCGCCAGCAGCGACCGGGACTTTGGCACAGATACGCAGTATTTT. Translation: CASSDRDFGTDTQYF.

A few counts support this clone. V usage is TRBV5-1 and J usage is TRBJ2-5, with TRBD2 matching 12 bases. The junction had 5 bases not matched to a gene; V was cut back by 0 bases and J by 5 bases. Germline V gene sequence: CDR1 SGHRS, CDR2 YFSETQ. The CDR3 is 16 residues long. CDR3 loop: CASSLGLAGVWETQYF. In nucleotides, the CDR3 is TGCGCCAGCAGCTTGGGACTAGCGGGAGTTTGGGAGACCCAGTACTTC.

The V gene is TRBV11-2, the J gene TRBJ1-6, with TRBD1 as a possible D gene (5 bases). The CDR3 covers 12 residues. Trimming removed 1 base at V and 14 bases at J, with 9 bases between. The germline gives CDR1 SGHAT, CDR2 FQNNGV. The CDR3 region has the DNA TGTGCCAGCAGCTTAGCCAGGGAATCCCTCCACTTT. As protein: CASSLARESLHF.

This clone is a singleton in its sample. CDR3 region: CASSVVGTYTDTQYF. CDR3 coding DNA: TGTGCCAGCAGCGTAGTAGGGACATACACAGATACGCAGTATTTT. The J gene is TRBJ2-3, the V gene TRBV9, with a tentative D call TRBD1 (6 bases). The CDR3 spans 15 residues. CDR1 SGDLS and CDR2 YYNGEE come from the germline V gene. V was pared by 0 bases and J by 2 bases, with 10 bases between. The full variable domain, its missing parts supplied by reference TRBV9 and TRBJ2-3, is DSGVTQTPKHLITATGQRVTLRCSPRSGDLSVYWYQQSLDQGLQFLIQYYNGEERAKGNILERFSAQQFPDLHSELNLSSLELGDSALYFCASSVVGTYTDTQYFGPGTRLTVL.

The chain uses TRBV7-2 and TRBJ1-2, with D perhaps matching TRBD1 (5 bases). CDR1 SGHTA and CDR2 FQGNSA come from the germline V gene. V lost 5 bases, J lost 5 bases, and 12 bases lay in between. CDR3 length equals 13 residues. The CDR3 here is CASSRGREYGYTF. The CDR3 DNA sequence: TGTGCCAGCAGCAGGGGCAGGGAATATGGCTACACCTTC.

This rearrangement joins TRBV11-2 to TRBJ1-6, with D maybe TRBD1 (5 bases). Trimming removed 0 bases from V and 9 bases from J, with 18 bases in between. CDR3 length equals 17 residues. Germline-derived CDR1 and CDR2 are SGHAT and FQNNGV. CDR3 loop: CASSLDNLWGGGSPLHF. As DNA, the CDR3 is TGTGCCAGCAGCTTAGATAACCTCTGGGGCGGTGGTTCACCCCTCCACTTT.

This clone appeared a single time. The CDR3 region has the DNA TGTGCCAGCAGCTCGCGGACTAGCGGGGGAGATACGCAGTATTTT. The encoded protein is CASSSRTSGGDTQYF. J is TRBJ2-3 and V is TRBV7-2, with 13 bases that match TRBD2. The germline V gene encodes CDR1 SGHTA and CDR2 FQGNSA. The length of the CDR3 is 15 residues. The J segment lost 5 bases and the V segment lost 4 bases, leaving 3 bases of the junction unmatched.

The J gene is TRBJ2-4, the V gene TRBV28, with 9 bases that match TRBD1. The germline V gene encodes CDR1 MDHEN and CDR2 SYDVKM. This CDR3 is built from 17 residues. Trimming cost V 6 bases and J 0 bases; bases outside gene matches: 9. DNA for the CDR3: TGTGCCAGCAGAGAGACAGGGGGTCCGATAGCCAAAAACATTCAGTACTTC. This sequence encodes CASRETGGPIAKNIQYF.

The chain has TRBV10-3 and TRBJ1-2, with TRBD1 matching over 7 bases. Germline CDR1 reads ENHRY; CDR2 reads SYGVKD. This CDR3 comprises 13 residues. The V segment lost 3 bases and the J segment 4 bases; nucleotides outside the gene matches: 2. The CDR3 protein is CAISDGQAYGYTF. DNA of the CDR3: TGTGCCATCAGTGATGGACAGGCCTATGGCTACACCTTC.

This clone was picked up a small number of times. The chain recombines TRBV5-1 with TRBJ2-1, with TRBD2 matching over 13 bases. V shed 2 bases and J 8 bases; nucleotides not matched to a gene: 7. Per the germline V gene, CDR1 is SGHRS and CDR2 is YFSETQ. This CDR3 comprises 16 residues. The CDR3 spells CASSLGTSGTLDEQFF. CDR3 sequence (DNA): TGCGCCAGCAGCTTAGGGACTAGCGGGACCTTGGATGAGCAGTTCTTC. Filled out from reference TRBV5-1 and TRBJ2-1, the complete variable domain reads KAGVTQTPRYLIKTRGQQVTLSCSPISGHRSVSWYQQTPGQGLQFLFEYFSETQRNKGNFPGRFSGRQFSNSRSEMNVSTLELGDSALYLCASSLGTSGTLDEQFFGPGTRLTVL.

This sequence joins TRBV19 and TRBJ2-2; 14 nucleotides line up with TRBD2. The CDR3 extends over 16 amino acids. The germline CDR1 and CDR2 sequences are LNHDA and SQIVND (reference sequence). V was clipped by 5 bases and J by 7 bases; unmatched bases: 6. The CDR3 protein is CASSPRLAGGHGELFF. Here the CDR3 DNA reads TGTGCCAGTAGTCCGAGACTAGCGGGAGGGCACGGGGAGCTGTTTTTT.

V and J are TRBV5-4 and TRBJ1-4, with D maybe TRBD1 (5 bases). The CDR3 extends over 15 amino acids. From germline, CDR1 is SGHNT and CDR2 YYREEE (reference sequence). The germline V and J ends were trimmed by 1 base and 7 bases, with 14 bases remaining between them. The CDR3 coding sequence is TGTGCCAGCAGCTTGCAGGGCCAGAGTTCTGAAAAACTGTTTTTT. It is translated as CASSLQGQSSEKLFF.

This clone showed up just a few times. The chain couples TRBV2 to TRBJ2-3; D call uncertain. Germline values: CDR1 SNHLY, CDR2 FYNNEI. The V and J ends lost 3 bases and 4 bases respectively, with 11 bases between them. The CDR3 contains 14 residues. The chain's CDR3 is CASSDSYSADTQYF. The CDR3 DNA is TGTGCCAGCAGTGATTCCTATTCGGCAGATACGCAGTATTTT. Full variable domain (missing parts from reference TRBV2 and TRBJ2-3): EPEVTQTPSHQVTQMGQEVILRCVPISNHLYFYWYRQILGQKVEFLVSFYNNEISEKSEIFDDQFSVERPDGSNFTLKIRSTKLEDSAMYFCASSDSYSADTQYFGPGTRLTVL.

The chain has TRBV10-3 and TRBJ1-1; possible D gene TRBD1, 6 bases. Trimming took off 6 bases at V and 4 bases at J, with 18 bases between the two ends. CDR3 size: 15 residues. In germline, CDR1 is ENHRY, CDR2 SYGVKD. The CDR3 bases are TGTGCCATCAGCCCTGGGGGGGGCCAGGGCACTGAAGCTTTCTTT. Residues: CAISPGGGQGTEAFF.

J is TRBJ2-7 and V is TRBV29-1; TRBD2 matches at 13 bases. CDR1 and CDR2 (germline): SQVTM, ANQGSEA. V lost 0 bases, J lost 2 bases, and 7 bases stayed unmatched. The CDR3 extends over 17 amino acids. CDR3 sequence reads: CSVEEPGLAGIAYEQYF. The CDR3 DNA reads as TGCAGCGTTGAAGAACCGGGACTAGCGGGAATAGCCTACGAGCAGTACTTC.

This chain links TRBV5-8 with TRBJ2-5; possibly TRBD2 for D (6 bases). The ends were cut back, 0 bases at V and 2 bases at J, with 17 bases in the middle. CDR1 is SGHTS, CDR2 YDEGEE, per germline. The length of the CDR3 is 17 residues. CDR3 amino acids: CASSLGLAANQQETQYF. CDR3 in DNA: TGTGCCAGCAGCTTGGGATTAGCGGCAAACCAACAAGAGACCCAGTACTTC.

The chain has TRBV2 and TRBJ1-3; tentative D call: TRBD1 (5 bases). V gave up 2 bases and J gave up 7 bases, with 18 bases separating them. CDR1 and CDR2 (germline): SNHLY, FYNNEI. This CDR3 has 16 amino acids. This chain's CDR3 is CASSENPLSSGNTIYF. The CDR3 region has the DNA TGTGCCAGCAGTGAAAACCCCCTTTCCTCAGGGAACACCATATATTTT.